Listed below are T cell receptor beta chains from one sample, sequenced in a study of cytomegalovirus exposure and HLA in healthy donors. Produced via immunoSEQ multiplex PCR; TCRdb's table is partial and in-frame only. The sample holds about 200,000 clones; 70% to 85% are singletons and the top ten take about 4.6%. Input material: PBMCs. These receptors were collected from a woman in her 30s in good health and CMV-seropositive. The CDR3 runs from the conserved cysteine through the conserved F or W. Fields, in order: D gene, clone size, J gene, V gene, CDR3 DNA, CDR3 protein. The D gene is left open where the match is weak. Where a row states a size, it is once, few, many or the class of an expanded clone; other rows omit it.

d_gene: -; abundance: -; j_gene: TRBJ1-3; v_gene: TRBV2; CDR3nt: TGTGCCAGCAGTGAGACAGGTACTGGAAACACCATATATTTT; CDR3aa: CASSETGTGNTIYF
d_gene: TRBD1; abundance: -; j_gene: TRBJ2-7; v_gene: TRBV9; CDR3nt: TGTGCCAGCAGCGTGGGACAGGGTGTCGTCGAGCAGTACTTC; CDR3aa: CASSVGQGVVEQYF
d_gene: -; abundance: once; j_gene: TRBJ2-7; v_gene: TRBV7-6; CDR3nt: TGTGCCAGCAGTCGGGGAGGGGGGGCAGACGAGCAGTACTTC; CDR3aa: CASSRGGGADEQYF
d_gene: TRBD1; abundance: -; j_gene: TRBJ1-5; v_gene: TRBV4-2; CDR3nt: TGTGCCAGCAGCCTGACAGGGGATGACAATCAGCCCCAGCATTTT; CDR3aa: CASSLTGDDNQPQHF
d_gene: TRBD1; abundance: -; j_gene: TRBJ2-3; v_gene: TRBV4-3; CDR3nt: TGCGCCAGCAGCCAAGCTGCGGACAGGGTCGCAGCGGGTACGCAGTATTTT; CDR3aa: CASSQAADRVAAGTQYF
d_gene: TRBD2; abundance: -; j_gene: TRBJ2-7; v_gene: TRBV27; CDR3nt: TGTGCCAGCAGTTTAGATGCGGGGGACGAGCAGTACTTC; CDR3aa: CASSLDAGDEQYF
d_gene: TRBD2; abundance: -; j_gene: TRBJ2-1; v_gene: TRBV4-1; CDR3nt: TGCGCCAGCAGCCAAGTACTAGCGGGAGGTCGGAGTCTTAAGCAGTTCTTC; CDR3aa: CASSQVLAGGRSLKQFF
d_gene: TRBD1; abundance: few; j_gene: TRBJ2-1; v_gene: TRBV6-4; CDR3nt: TGTGCCAGCAGTCCAGCGGGACAGGGACCCAATGAGCAGTTCTTC; CDR3aa: CASSPAGQGPNEQFF
d_gene: TRBD1; abundance: -; j_gene: TRBJ2-7; v_gene: TRBV9; CDR3nt: TGTGCCAGCAGCGTAGAGGGACAGGGGGACTACGAGCAGTACTTC; CDR3aa: CASSVEGQGDYEQYF
d_gene: -; abundance: -; j_gene: TRBJ2-7; v_gene: TRBV27; CDR3nt: TGTGCCAGCAGAACGACAGGTTCGCACGAGCAGTACTTC; CDR3aa: CASRTTGSHEQYF
d_gene: -; abundance: few; j_gene: TRBJ1-2; v_gene: TRBV10-3; CDR3nt: TGTGCCACTCAACCCGACGTGACAGGCGGCGGAGGTGGCTACACCTTC; CDR3aa: CATQPDVTGGGGGYTF
d_gene: TRBD2; abundance: -; j_gene: TRBJ2-5; v_gene: TRBV6-1; CDR3nt: TGTGCCAGCAGTGAAGCGCTAACGGGAGGTCGAGAGACCCAGTACTTC; CDR3aa: CASSEALTGGRETQYF
d_gene: -; abundance: -; j_gene: TRBJ2-6; v_gene: TRBV19; CDR3nt: TGTGCCAGTAGTGCGGGGACAGCTGGGGCCAACGTCCTGACTTTC; CDR3aa: CASSAGTAGANVLTF
d_gene: -; abundance: -; j_gene: TRBJ2-7; v_gene: TRBV6-1; CDR3nt: TGTGCCAGTGAAGGAGACTACGAGCAGTACTTC; CDR3aa: CASEGDYEQYF
d_gene: -; abundance: few; j_gene: TRBJ1-1; v_gene: TRBV12-5; CDR3nt: TGTGCTAGTGTTCTGGGGGGGTATCACACTGAAGCTTTCTTT; CDR3aa: CASVLGGYHTEAFF
d_gene: -; abundance: -; j_gene: TRBJ1-1; v_gene: TRBV4-1; CDR3nt: TGCGCCAGCAGCCGAAAGACAGATTCTTTGGATGAAGCTTTCTTT; CDR3aa: CASSRKTDSLDEAFF
d_gene: TRBD1; abundance: -; j_gene: TRBJ1-2; v_gene: TRBV2; CDR3nt: TGTGCCAGCAGTGGGACTTCCCGGGACAGTCCCTATGGCTACACCTTC; CDR3aa: CASSGTSRDSPYGYTF
d_gene: -; abundance: -; j_gene: TRBJ2-7; v_gene: TRBV29-1; CDR3nt: TGCAGCGTTGAAGAGGGGAGGAGAGGCTACGAGCAGTACTTC; CDR3aa: CSVEEGRRGYEQYF
d_gene: -; abundance: -; j_gene: TRBJ1-2; v_gene: TRBV10-3; CDR3nt: TGTGCCATCAGTGAGCAGGACAGCCGGGGCTACACCTTC; CDR3aa: CAISEQDSRGYTF
d_gene: -; abundance: -; j_gene: TRBJ2-3; v_gene: TRBV11-2; CDR3nt: TGTGCCAGCAGCCGAAATGGGGGGACGGATACGCAGTATTTT; CDR3aa: CASSRNGGTDTQYF
d_gene: TRBD2; abundance: few; j_gene: TRBJ2-7; v_gene: TRBV10-3; CDR3nt: TGTGCCATCAAAAGCGGGAGCTCCTACGAGCAGTACTTC; CDR3aa: CAIKSGSSYEQYF
d_gene: -; abundance: -; j_gene: TRBJ2-1; v_gene: TRBV9; CDR3nt: TGTGCCAGCAGCGTGGGGGGGGCCGACAATGAGCAGTTCTTC; CDR3aa: CASSVGGADNEQFF
d_gene: -; abundance: -; j_gene: TRBJ2-5; v_gene: TRBV4-1; CDR3nt: TGCGCCAGCAGCCAAATGTGGCGGGCCCAAGAGACCCAGTACTTC; CDR3aa: CASSQMWRAQETQYF
d_gene: -; abundance: -; j_gene: TRBJ1-3; v_gene: TRBV11-2; CDR3nt: TGTGCCAGCAGCTTTTCTCGGAGAACTGGAAACACCATATATTTT; CDR3aa: CASSFSRRTGNTIYF
d_gene: -; abundance: -; j_gene: TRBJ1-2; v_gene: TRBV7-2; CDR3nt: TGTGCCAGCAGCTTAGCGGGAGCGGCCGGCTACACCTTC; CDR3aa: CASSLAGAAGYTF
d_gene: TRBD2; abundance: -; j_gene: TRBJ2-1; v_gene: TRBV15; CDR3nt: TGTGCCACCAGCAGAGATATCGCTGTAGCGGGGTACAATGAGCAGTTCTTC; CDR3aa: CATSRDIAVAGYNEQFF
d_gene: TRBD1; abundance: -; j_gene: TRBJ1-2; v_gene: TRBV4-1; CDR3nt: TGCGCCAGCAGCCAAGATTCCGGACAGGGGGCGCGTGGCTACACCTTC; CDR3aa: CASSQDSGQGARGYTF
d_gene: TRBD2; abundance: -; j_gene: TRBJ2-1; v_gene: TRBV14; CDR3nt: TGTGCCAGCAGCCAATTATCAGCGGGGGACTACAATGAGCAGTTCTTC; CDR3aa: CASSQLSAGDYNEQFF
d_gene: TRBD1; abundance: -; j_gene: TRBJ2-4; v_gene: TRBV5-1; CDR3nt: TGCGCCAGCAGCTTGGGGGTGACAGGGGGCTTCAAAAACATTCAGTACTTC; CDR3aa: CASSLGVTGGFKNIQYF